This T cell receptor (beta chain) came from a study of OX40 agonist ivuxolimab in advanced cancers. Study at large: Intravenous ivuxolimab at 0.01 to 10 mg/kg was given to patients every 2 weeks. Earlier anti-PD-1, anti-PD-L1 or anti-CTLA-4 therapy was permitted; less than 50% had received some.

With regard to this clone: Its specificity is unknown.

The trim removed 8 bases at V and 2 bases at J, leaving 8 bases unmatched. Germline V gene data show CDR1 as MRHNA and CDR2 as SNTAGT. There are 15 residues in the CDR3. Data came from immunoSEQ multiplex PCR; TCRdb stores just in-frame clones and leaves some out. The sample has 50,000 to 65,000 clones; about 90% are singletons. Broader study findings: Antigen specificity remained undetermined for the expanded peripheral T cells.

V usage is TRBV6-4 and J usage is TRBJ1-5; TRBD1 agrees at 8 bases. The specimen was CD4+ or CD8+ T cells sorted from blood, collected in a trial of the OX40 agonist ivuxolimab. This TCR was sampled from an adult with an advanced solid tumor such as melanoma, head and neck, liver or kidney cancer. The CDR3 sequence: CASGGVTGGNQPQHF. CDR3 sequence (DNA): TGTGCCAGCGGGGGGGTGACAGGGGGCAATCAGCCCCAGCATTTT.